Listed below are T cell receptor beta chains from one sample, sequenced in a study of OX40 agonist ivuxolimab in advanced cancers. The method was immunoSEQ multiplex PCR; TCRdb's version includes in-frame clones alone and lacks a portion of them. This table has about 95,000 clones, over 75% appearing once. The sample in question was CD4+ or CD8+ T cells sorted from blood, obtained in a trial of the OX40 agonist ivuxolimab. These receptors came from an adult with an advanced solid tumor such as melanoma, head and neck, liver or kidney cancer. CDR3s include the opening cysteine and the closing phenylalanine or tryptophan. The order of the fields is CDR3 length, V gene, CDR3 protein.

len: 14
v_gene: TRBV5-1
CDR3aa: CASSLGVAYNEQFF

len: 15
v_gene: TRBV11-3
CDR3aa: CASSLDRGSYNEQFF

len: 11
v_gene: TRBV29-1
CDR3aa: CSVEQGYEQYF

len: 14
v_gene: TRBV19
CDR3aa: CASSIVGGTETQYF

len: 18
v_gene: TRBV7-9
CDR3aa: CASSFLGGMGSYQETQYF

len: 12
v_gene: TRBV7-8
CDR3aa: CASSARGSPLHF

len: 14
v_gene: TRBV2
CDR3aa: CASLLVRIGVAQYF

len: 16
v_gene: TRBV15
CDR3aa: CATSRVRGAGTDTQYF

len: 14
v_gene: TRBV30
CDR3aa: CAWSVGATIYEQYF

len: 14
v_gene: TRBV27
CDR3aa: CASSFERPTDTQYF

len: 15
v_gene: TRBV7-8
CDR3aa: CASSLVHPGGYGYTF

len: 12
v_gene: TRBV15
CDR3aa: CATGRGGGEQFF

len: 13
v_gene: TRBV5-1
CDR3aa: CASSFRQADTQYF

len: 16
v_gene: TRBV28
CDR3aa: CASSYGLSSGANVLTF

len: 17
v_gene: TRBV7-2
CDR3aa: CASSLSLDPLGRDTQYF

len: 16
v_gene: TRBV5-4
CDR3aa: CASSLAGTMNTGELFF

len: 13
v_gene: TRBV6-6
CDR3aa: CASSTGTGGGYTF

len: 14
v_gene: TRBV7-9
CDR3aa: CASSFGSGSDTQYF

len: 19
v_gene: TRBV7-9
CDR3aa: CASSTTGLAGGLGSREQFF

len: 13
v_gene: TRBV27
CDR3aa: CASSWGLSYEQYF

len: 14
v_gene: TRBV7-2
CDR3aa: CASSLAGGGNEQFF

len: 15
v_gene: TRBV6-4
CDR3aa: CASSDGLAGYNEQFF

len: 12
v_gene: TRBV2
CDR3aa: CASSETFGEQFF

len: 12
v_gene: TRBV27
CDR3aa: CAAFDRVGGYTF

len: 15
v_gene: TRBV6-5
CDR3aa: CASSTTGTGLYEQYF

len: 17
v_gene: TRBV25-1
CDR3aa: CASSEYRGAGASYEQYF

len: 16
v_gene: TRBV5-6
CDR3aa: CASSPPGTGTYNEQFF

len: 17
v_gene: TRBV4-1
CDR3aa: CASSQDARRAQGDTQYF

len: 14
v_gene: TRBV7-8
CDR3aa: CASSRRVGTGELFF

len: 13
v_gene: TRBV6-5
CDR3aa: CASSYSPLETQYF

len: 15
v_gene: TRBV5-4
CDR3aa: CASSVPGLKNNEQFF

len: 14
v_gene: TRBV9
CDR3aa: CASSVRTSGDEQFF

len: 15
v_gene: TRBV18
CDR3aa: CASSPEGAGSYEQYF

len: 15
v_gene: TRBV27
CDR3aa: CASSFWRSSTDTQYF

len: 13
v_gene: TRBV6-4
CDR3aa: CASSRDRNNEQFF

len: 15
v_gene: TRBV7-3
CDR3aa: CASSLSTSGTGELFF

len: 13
v_gene: TRBV2
CDR3aa: CASLLGGLGELFF

len: 13
v_gene: TRBV29-1
CDR3aa: CSVAGQFQETQYF

len: 13
v_gene: TRBV12-5
CDR3aa: CASAEVGYNEQFF

len: 15
v_gene: TRBV9
CDR3aa: CASSVATGEGEKLFF

len: 16
v_gene: TRBV28
CDR3aa: CASSYARLISFNEQFF